This T cell receptor (beta chain) appears in the sequencing data of a study of neurological immune-mediated disorders. Study-level results: There were no CDR3 amino acid sequences shared by expanded clones across subjects, a result suggesting private repertoires in all groups. Expansion of TCR clones was greatest in HTLV-1-associated myelopathy and smallest in multiple sclerosis, where it fell below that of healthy controls.

The CDR3 has 14 amino acids. The ends lost 6 bases at V and 2 bases at J; junction bases unmatched: 5. The time point denotes: longitudinal time-point 3. This clonotype was seen repeatedly, ten times or more. Its antigen remains unidentified. TCRdb passed the 5' RACE reads through MiXCR, listing each CDR3 protein once. The table shows roughly 48,000 distinct CDR3 sequences, with about 13% occurring only once. The TCR was taken from a male donor with HTLV-1-associated myelopathy (HAM/TSP). The rearrangement joins TRBV12-3 or TRBV12-4 to TRBJ2-7, with TRBD1 identical over 9 bases. Sequenced: PBMCs. For the CDR3, the DNA is TGTGCCAGCAGAGCCGGGACAGGGCCCTACGAGCAGTACTTC. Protein product: CASRAGTGPYEQYF.